A selection of T cell receptor beta chains follows, all from one sample in a study of graft-versus-host responses after intestinal transplantation. TCRdb keeps only in-frame clones here, not all; method: immunoSEQ multiplex PCR. In the table there are around 96,000 clones, around 90% of which are singletons. The starting material was PBMCs, obtained roughly 68 weeks after intestinal transplant. Source of these receptors: a human patient who received an intestinal transplant, so some T cells may come from the graft donor. The CDR3 runs from the conserved cysteine through the conserved F or W. D genes are given only for firm matches. Size tells how often a clone was seen (once, few, many) or the class of an expanded clone, and some rows leave it out.

v_gene	abundance	d_gene	len	j_gene	CDR3aa	CDR3nt
TRBV6-1	.	TRBD1	15	TRBJ1-1	CASPGAGGQNTEAFF	TGTGCCAGCCCTGGGGCAGGGGGGCAGAACACTGAAGCTTTCTTT
TRBV14	.	TRBD1	13	TRBJ2-5	CASSPDREETQYF	TGTGCCAGCAGCCCCGACAGGGAAGAGACCCAGTACTTC
TRBV4-1	.	.	17	TRBJ2-1	CASSQDRGFSSYNEQFF	TGCGCCAGCAGCCAAGATAGAGGGTTTTCCTCCTACAATGAGCAGTTCTTC
TRBV7-9	.	.	17	TRBJ1-4	CASSPVGGPVLNEKLFF	TGTGCCAGCAGCCCGGTGGGGGGGCCTGTCCTTAATGAAAAACTGTTTTTT
TRBV6-6	.	TRBD1	15	TRBJ2-7	CASSHKTGGVYEQYF	TGTGCCAGCAGCCATAAGACAGGGGGTGTTTACGAGCAGTACTTC
TRBV10-2	.	TRBD2	17	TRBJ2-1	CASSESSLAGSYNEQFF	TGCGCCAGCAGTGAGTCGTCCCTAGCGGGCTCCTACAATGAGCAGTTCTTC
TRBV27	.	.	14	TRBJ1-1	CASSPREGDTEAFF	TGTGCCAGCAGTCCCAGGGAAGGGGACACTGAAGCTTTCTTT
TRBV7-8	.	TRBD2	17	TRBJ2-7	CASSSGTSGGKNYEQYF	TGTGCCAGCAGCTCTGGGACTAGCGGGGGCAAAAATTACGAGCAGTACTTC
TRBV6-1	medium-sized	.	13	TRBJ1-5	CASSPGPNQPQHF	TGTGCCAGCAGTCCCGGGCCGAATCAGCCCCAGCATTTT
TRBV2	.	.	12	TRBJ1-1	CASSGQNTEAFF	TGTGCCAGCAGTGGACAGAACACTGAAGCTTTCTTT
TRBV9	.	.	15	TRBJ1-4	CASSGGQSTNEKLFF	TGTGCCAGCAGCGGCGGACAGTCAACTAATGAAAAACTGTTTTTT
TRBV2	.	.	12	TRBJ1-2	CASNGANYGYTF	TGTGCCAGCAACGGGGCTAACTATGGCTACACCTTC
TRBV5-1	.	TRBD2	15	TRBJ2-3	CASSWGLGQADTQYF	TGCGCCAGCAGCTGGGGACTAGGTCAGGCAGATACGCAGTATTTT
TRBV7-6	.	.	14	TRBJ2-3	CASSLASRGDTQYF	TGTGCCAGCAGCTTAGCCAGCCGCGGGGATACGCAGTATTTT
TRBV18	few	TRBD1	15	TRBJ1-5	CASSPSRGSNQPQHF	TGTGCCAGCTCACCATCCAGGGGGAGCAATCAGCCCCAGCATTTT
TRBV5-1	.	TRBD1	16	TRBJ1-1	CASSRSTGEPHTEAFF	TGCGCCAGCAGCCGATCGACAGGGGAGCCGCACACTGAAGCTTTCTTT
TRBV2	.	.	15	TRBJ1-2	CASTLDSQVNYGYTF	TGTGCCAGCACGTTGGACAGTCAAGTTAACTATGGCTACACCTTC
TRBV7-2	.	.	11	TRBJ2-5	CASSLEKTQYF	TGTGCCAGCAGCTTAGAAAAGACCCAGTACTTC
TRBV11-2	.	.	13	TRBJ2-7	CASSLSTTYEQYF	TGTGCCAGCAGCTTATCCACCACTTACGAGCAGTACTTC
TRBV28	.	.	13	TRBJ1-2	CASMGPYNYGYTF	TGTGCCAGCATGGGGCCTTATAACTATGGCTACACCTTC
TRBV7-3	.	.	14	TRBJ1-1	CASTKVPGDTEAFF	TGTGCCAGCACCAAAGTACCCGGGGACACTGAAGCTTTCTTT
TRBV7-9	.	.	13	TRBJ2-3	CASSPKYPDTQYF	TGTGCCAGCAGTCCTAAGTACCCAGATACGCAGTATTTT
TRBV29-1	.	.	11	TRBJ2-3	CSVYRADTQYF	TGCAGCGTTTACAGGGCAGATACGCAGTATTTT
TRBV7-2	.	.	14	TRBJ2-7	CASSSDRSSYEQYF	TGTGCCAGCAGCTCAGACAGGAGCTCCTACGAGCAGTACTTC
TRBV5-1	.	.	13	TRBJ2-7	CASSPQGPYEQYF	TGCGCCAGCAGCCCCCAGGGGCCATACGAGCAGTACTTC
TRBV28	.	.	12	TRBJ2-4	CAINSAKNIQYF	TGTGCCATCAACTCAGCCAAAAACATTCAGTACTTC
TRBV27	.	TRBD1	15	TRBJ2-7	CASREPGTGFYEQYF	TGTGCCAGCAGAGAACCCGGGACAGGGTTCTACGAGCAGTACTTC
TRBV5-5	.	TRBD1	14	TRBJ1-5	CASSRDSNNQPQHF	TGTGCCAGCAGCCGGGACAGCAACAATCAGCCCCAGCATTTT
TRBV7-9	.	.	12	TRBJ1-5	CASSSGDQPQHF	TGTGCCAGCAGCTCGGGGGATCAGCCCCAGCATTTT
TRBV6-1	once	TRBD2	13	TRBJ2-7	CASREGLAYEQYF	TGTGCCAGCAGGGAGGGACTAGCCTACGAGCAGTACTTC
TRBV18	.	.	13	TRBJ2-2	CASSPVNTGELFF	TGTGCCAGCTCACCAGTGAACACCGGGGAGCTGTTTTTT
TRBV6-4	.	.	17	TRBJ1-2	CASSDPPCHPSGYGYTF	TGTGCCAGCAGTGATCCACCCTGCCACCCCAGCGGCTATGGCTACACCTTC
TRBV11-3	.	.	12	TRBJ2-7	CASSADGGEQYF	TGTGCCAGCAGCGCCGACGGTGGCGAGCAGTACTTC
TRBV25-1	.	TRBD2	16	TRBJ2-3	CASSLNSGGSTDTQYF	TGTGCCAGCAGCCTTAATAGCGGGGGCTCCACAGATACGCAGTATTTT
TRBV2	.	.	13	TRBJ1-2	CASSEAQYYGYTF	TGTGCCAGCAGTGAGGCGCAGTACTATGGCTACACCTTC
TRBV19	once	.	14	TRBJ1-4	CASTIDRMGEKLFF	TGTGCCAGCACCATCGATCGGATGGGGGAAAAACTGTTTTTT
TRBV5-1	.	.	16	TRBJ1-3	CASSSSGLSSGNTIYF	TGCGCCAGCAGCTCGTCAGGTTTAAGCTCTGGAAACACCATATATTTT
TRBV4-2	once	TRBD2	16	TRBJ2-1	CASSQEGGGAVDEQFF	TGTGCCAGCAGCCAAGAAGGCGGGGGGGCCGTCGATGAGCAGTTCTTC
TRBV6-4	.	.	13	TRBJ2-1	CASSDGPPSEQFF	TGTGCCAGCAGTGACGGGCCCCCGAGTGAGCAGTTCTTC
TRBV7-9	.	.	16	TRBJ2-6	CASSLAQDSGANVLTF	TGTGCCAGCAGCTTAGCCCAGGACTCTGGGGCCAACGTCCTGACTTTC
TRBV5-1	.	.	14	TRBJ1-3	CASSLDAGGNTIYF	TGCGCCAGCAGCTTGGATGCCGGCGGAAACACCATATATTTT
TRBV9	.	TRBD1	15	TRBJ2-7	CASSVGRDSPYEQYF	TGTGCCAGCAGCGTAGGTCGGGACAGCCCCTACGAGCAGTACTTC
TRBV6-6	once	TRBD1	13	TRBJ1-2	CASSYGRGHGYTF	TGTGCCAGCAGTTACGGCAGGGGGCATGGCTACACCTTC
TRBV2	.	.	14	TRBJ2-1	CASRGRGSYNEQFF	TGTGCCAGCAGGGGGCGCGGGTCCTACAATGAGCAGTTCTTC
TRBV5-4	.	TRBD1	17	TRBJ1-6	CASSQRAGTARNSPLHF	TGTGCCAGCAGCCAGCGGGCCGGGACAGCGAGAAATTCACCCCTCCACTTT
TRBV15	.	.	14	TRBJ2-7	CATSRERSSYEQYF	TGTGCCACCAGCAGAGAGCGATCCTCCTACGAGCAGTACTTC
TRBV9	.	.	15	TRBJ1-3	CASSVGGYSGNTIYF	TGTGCCAGCAGCGTCGGGGGTTACTCTGGAAACACCATATATTTT
TRBV21-1	once	.	16	TRBJ2-3	CASSKEDRGITDTQYF	TGTGCCAGCAGCAAAGAGGACAGGGGAATAACAGATACGCAGTATTTT
TRBV7-9	.	.	14	TRBJ1-5	CASSLPGSVQPQHF	TGTGCCAGCAGCTTGCCCGGGTCGGTCCAGCCCCAGCATTTT
TRBV5-4	once	.	13	TRBJ1-2	CASSGDWGHGYTF	TGTGCCAGCAGCGGGGACTGGGGCCATGGCTACACCTTC
TRBV25-1	.	.	15	TRBJ2-7	CATGAISGGTYEQYF	TGTGCCACCGGTGCAATTTCAGGGGGGACCTACGAGCAGTACTTC
TRBV10-2	.	.	13	TRBJ1-3	CTSSEPSGNTIYF	TGCACCAGCAGTGAGCCTAGCGGAAACACCATATATTTT
TRBV5-1	.	.	16	TRBJ2-6	CASSPGEASGANVLTF	TGCGCCAGCAGCCCCGGGGAGGCCTCTGGGGCCAACGTCCTGACTTTC